The text below deals with one T cell receptor beta chain. The length of the CDR3 is 13 residues. CDR1 and CDR2 (germline): LNHDA, SQIVND (reference sequence). The J segment lost 1 base and the V segment lost 10 bases, leaving 4 bases of the junction unmatched. Per the original data handling: Estimated nucleated cell counts came from reference gene primer amplification. The protocol was immunoSEQ multiplex PCR, while the TCRdb copy is restricted to in-frame clones and leaves out a portion. V, J and clone size derive from that table, while D and trimming were established from the DNA sequence. This table holds approximately 240,000 clones, around 87% found once. This entry belongs to a study of blood T cell repertoires in COVID-19. Across the study: Samples taken during acute and convalescent COVID-19 were collected in the United States, Italy and Spain.

Participants came from under 30 US areas, aged about 18 to 100 years. Participant-given clinical history determined each cohort assignment. The receptor was derived from a woman aged 25 to 45 with acute COVID-19. The J gene is TRBJ1-2, the V gene TRBV19; 9 bases fit TRBD1. Sequenced sample: PBMCs or T cells enriched from blood (not recorded which). In DNA form, the CDR3 reads TGTGCCACCAAGGGACAGGGTAACTATGGCTACACCTTC. This translates into CATKGQGNYGYTF.